This TCR beta chain was sequenced in a study of blood T cell repertoires in COVID-19. The overall study: Sites across the United States, Italy and Spain contributed samples from acute and convalescent COVID-19. Sample material is recorded as cDNA or gDNA derived from T cells, B-cell-depleted T cells, or PBMCs.

Libraries were prepared by immunoSEQ multiplex PCR; TCRdb keeps only in-frame clonotypes and omits some of them. The sample lists 72,000 or so clones, approximately 85% occurring once. With V trimmed by 8 bases and J by 8 bases, 6 bases remained unmatched. The CDR3 runs 13 residues. Germline assignment: CDR1 LNHDA and CDR2 SQIVND (reference sequence). This clonotype was obtained from a woman aged 80 or over with active or convalescent COVID-19. The chain joins TRBV19 to TRBJ1-6, with 7 bases identical to TRBD1. The sequenced sample consisted of peripheral blood. DNA for the CDR3: TGTGCCAGTGCCACGCAGGGGGATTCACCCCTCCACTTT. Amino acids: CASATQGDSPLHF.